This paragraph reports one T cell receptor (beta chain). Its antigen specificity is not known. Base qualities are not recorded, but no much larger clone differs from it by a single base. As encoded in the germline V gene, CDR1 is MDHEN while CDR2 is SYDVKM. The CDR3 runs 15 amino acids, cysteine and phenylalanine included. Only the CDR3 portion is preserved as DNA: 45 bases, with reading frame beginning at the first base. V is pruned by 7 bases and J by 5 bases, leaving 9 bases of the junction without a gene match. These data belong to a study of cytomegalovirus exposure and HLA in healthy donors (dated by TCRdb to the late 2010s). Background for the entire study: In an earlier analysis of some 610 of the donors, 250 to 350 Gb of sequence data and 100 million or so unique TCR beta sequences from about 190 million T cells were reported. To predict cytomegalovirus infection status, the study brought together high-throughput TCR immunosequencing, statistical association of individual TCRs with disease status, and machine learning. Rather than drawing on any new phenotypic data, the later analysis identified candidate immune exposures from TCR beta sequences and the way those sequences occurred across donors. Among some 400 genotyped donors of the cohort, an average of around 240,000 unique TCR beta nucleotide sequences was sequenced per donor, of which about 19% were non-productive. In addition to the first cohort of 500 to 850 subjects, a separate validation cohort of 120 different subjects was used. The number of typed donors differed by locus: about 620-640 for A, B, C, DRB1 and DQB1; 500 to 550 for DQA1; approximately 600 for DPA1; and some 430 for DPB1. Genome-wide SNP genotypes for about 65% of the 666 donors were used in a later genetic analysis, which treated that subset as a discovery cohort. An earlier analysis of approximately 630 of the donors applied high-throughput TCR beta sequencing to assess whether each TCR beta V gene segment acted as functional or pseudogenic. The genetic ancestry cluster associated with self-reported Caucasian donors included 81% of the roughly 400 genotyped donors. Donor age, sex, ethnicity and CMV serostatus were compiled together with the repertoire data. Using immunosequencing, the study profiled T cell repertoires from 550 to 750 subjects and related those repertoires to cytomegalovirus serostatus. A later analysis re-examined previously published TCR beta repertoires from just over 650 donors and added high-resolution HLA genotyping to investigate patterns of TCR occurrence. The study was designed to test whether signatures of past pathogen exposure could be identified by cataloging public T cell receptors. All discovery cohort repertoires had been generated using a single sequencing platform. An early release covering around 630 HLA-typed donors comprised approximately 290 gigabases of sequencing data and around 85 million unique TCR sequences. Class I and class II HLA loci were covered by the typing at four-digit resolution. A few DR-DQ haplotypes were treated as single units for association and clustering because of strong linkage in the cohort. Points the paper makes about the study in general: While some public TCRs were present in many individuals, most TCR sequences turned up only very rarely across donors. Strong co-occurrence of HLA alleles, especially DR and DQ, made assigning TCR associations to individual alleles difficult. This cohort had only TCR beta chains sequenced, and the lack of alpha or paired-chain data limited which features could be detected. Because counts were too low, some 16 rarely observed V segments, including chromosome 9 orphons, were excluded from the earlier analysis of 587 of the donors. According to a later genetic analysis, donors in an Asian-associated ancestry cluster had fewer N-insertions in productive TCRs than the roughly 700-donor mean. A cluster of highly shared sequence variants was judged likely to be a technical artifact of the sequencing pipeline. Because some donors lacked HLA typing at each locus, the association tests relied only on the typed subset. In a later analysis, the rate of TCR association differed among HLA loci, with DRB1 alleles having the most associated TCRs and HLA-C alleles having the fewest. V-gene and J-gene trimming of TCR beta chains was associated with a missense DCLRE1C variant in a later genetic analysis, and the association was replicated in an independent cohort. Broadly in line with IMGT annotations, most TCR beta V segments showed up in productive rearrangements about 87% or about 30% of the time in an earlier analysis of a few hundred of the donors. Correlated functional status among segregating V segments might be attributable to linkage disequilibrium, but an unknown experimental factor could not be ruled out. Compared with equally common non-associated chains, HLA-associated TCR beta chains in a later analysis were more clonally expanded and had lower generation probabilities. In vitro tests confirmed that three of the cytomegalovirus-associated TCR beta chains recognize cytomegalovirus antigens. A further reported finding was that TCR beta sequences accurately predicted the HLA-A and HLA-B alleles for most subjects in the first cohort. Most CMV-associated TCR beta chains appeared to be HLA-restricted in a later analysis, and the HLA associations seemed to be driven largely by CMV exposure. For the cohort, immune exposure information was limited to CMV serostatus. The presence/absence analyses assumed that sequencing depth was roughly uniform across donors, and that assumption may not be true. Some IMGT-functional V segments, including TRBV6-2 and TRBV6-3, could not be distinguished by the 87-base-pair reads and were therefore excluded. In the study, about 150 TCR beta chains were listed as associated with cytomegalovirus. Cytomegalovirus status was reported to be diagnosed by the classifier with high specificity and sensitivity in both the original and validation cohorts. Specific HLA alleles were associated with 16,951 TCR beta sequences at a false discovery rate of 0.05 in a later analysis. In a later analysis, several top co-occurrence clusters were reported to appear linked to parvovirus B19, influenza, CMV and Epstein-Barr virus. According to the authors, the approach could potentially be generalized to other disease states and immunological phenotypes.

The cohort consisted of 650 to 850 healthy bone marrow donors. At the time of sampling, all cohort members were nominally healthy, though unrecorded immune exposures were likely present. The donor tested CMV seronegative and was one of the 352 seronegative cohort members. A peripheral blood sample was provided by each donor, and peripheral blood mononuclear cells were used for TCR beta sequencing. Genomic DNA extraction from the blood cell samples was performed with the Qiagen DNeasy Blood Extraction Kit. Libraries were built with the immunoSEQ multiplex PCR assay. For the multiplex PCR, a mixture combining 60 forward primers for TCR Vbeta segments and 13 reverse primers for TCR Jbeta segments was used. A multiplex PCR assay on genomic DNA amplified the CDR3 region of rearranged TCR beta genes. The Illumina HiSeq System was used to sequence the amplified TCR beta libraries as 87-base-pair reads. For the original study's pipeline: A later analysis tallied 75 million to 95 million unique TCR beta chains across the 600 to 700 repertoires, and approximately 11 million of those chains were shared by two or more donors. Raw reads were error-corrected and collapsed into unique sequences by a nearest-neighbor algorithm in which closely related sequences were merged to remove PCR and sequencing errors. CDR3 sequences were aligned to IMGT reference sequences to assign V, D and J gene segments. Each retained sequence needed at least a six-nucleotide match to both a V gene segment and a J gene segment. Rearrangements were classified as productive when the CDR3 lacked stop codons and remained in frame with V and J, and all other rearrangements were classified as non-productive. Following IMGT convention, CDR3 was defined as the stretch from the second conserved V-encoded cysteine to the conserved J-encoded phenylalanine. In an earlier analysis of roughly 580 of the donors, sequences lacking an unambiguous match to a single V gene segment were excluded. An earlier analysis of fewer than 750 of the donors called V segments functional above 56.7% productive rearrangements and segregating when the between-donor standard deviation exceeded 5%. To diagnose cytomegalovirus status from the catalog of TCR beta chain sequences, a statistical classification framework was built. V and J gene assignment, in a later analysis, came from comparing TCR nucleotide sequences with IMGT/GENE-DB human TR gene sequences. In a later analysis, CDR3 sequences and most-parsimonious VDJ recombination scenarios were assigned using the TCRdist pipeline. A later analysis defined each TCR beta chain by its CDR3 amino acid sequence plus V-gene family, and excluded reads lacking a unique V-gene family. As a way to deal with suspected cross-contamination and a sequencing artifact, a later analysis dropped 500 to 700 nucleotide sequences that were highly shared and had low generation probability. In a later analysis, a clonal expansion index for each public chain was calculated from normalized within-repertoire ranks of inferred template counts. In a later analysis, generation probabilities were computed with a VDJ recombination model fitted to out-of-frame rearrangements, and the resulting probabilities were checked against IGoR. In a later analysis, hypergeometric tests were used to score TCR-TCR, TCR-HLA and TCR-CMV co-occurrence, with a repertoire-size bias correction applied to TCR pairs. To estimate false discovery rates, a later analysis permuted the HLA or CMV assignments 20 times. In a later analysis, co-occurring TCRs were grouped with DBSCAN, and TCRdist sequence similarity was added when clustering was performed within HLA-allele-positive subsets. Repertoires with fewer than 30,000 or more than 120,000 public chains, plus five repertoires with anomalous nucleotide sharing, were excluded from co-occurrence clustering. TCRdb carries this immuneACCESS record with in-frame sequences only. Its versions omit some clonotypes, under half of them owing to an unresolved V gene in the studies checked, with the rest unexplained. The DNA gave D and trimming, while V, J and clone size come from that table. In all, the sample holds 90,000 to 100,000 clones, and roughly four fifths of those were seen once. The ten largest clones represent roughly 7.1% of the sample.

The receptor's source is a female donor in good health and CMV-seronegative. The sequenced material came from PBMCs. The V gene is TRBV28 and the J gene is TRBJ2-2, and 8 junction bases match TRBD1. The CDR3 here reads CASIDRGARTGELFF. DNA sequence: TGTGCCAGCATTGACAGGGGCGCGAGAACCGGGGAGCTGTTTTTT.